This is a list of T cell receptor beta chains from one sample in a study of T cells in Graves' hyperthyroidism and ophthalmopathy. TCRdb re-analysed the multiplex PCR reads in MiXCR, keeping a single row per CDR3 protein. The sample carries about 130,000 distinct CDR3 sequences, around 20% recorded once. Sequencing was performed on blood. The receptors were sampled from a woman in her 50s with Graves' hyperthyroidism that later progressed to Graves' ophthalmopathy. The conserved cysteine and the conserved F or W are not part of the CDR3 here. Fields, in order: V gene, clone size, J gene, CDR3 protein. Clone size is given for some rows only: seen once, a few or many times, or a class if the clone is expanded.

v_call: TRBV6-1
clone_size: few
j_call: TRBJ2-2
cdr3_aa: ASSEKDGSTGELF

v_call: TRBV6-2/TRBV6-3
clone_size: NA
j_call: TRBJ2-4
cdr3_aa: ASSSFPGTGVSNIQY

v_call: TRBV11-2
clone_size: many
j_call: TRBJ1-1
cdr3_aa: ASSQRTDTEAF

v_call: TRBV18
clone_size: few
j_call: TRBJ2-7
cdr3_aa: ASSPSQAYEQY

v_call: TRBV20-1
clone_size: many
j_call: TRBJ2-1
cdr3_aa: SARDLQGLAFYNEQF

v_call: TRBV2
clone_size: many
j_call: TRBJ1-4
cdr3_aa: ASSGSVRTNNEKLF

v_call: TRBV5-1
clone_size: NA
j_call: TRBJ2-3
cdr3_aa: ASSLATGSGADTQY

v_call: TRBV28
clone_size: many
j_call: TRBJ2-7
cdr3_aa: ASSYTYEQY

v_call: TRBV5-6
clone_size: NA
j_call: TRBJ2-2
cdr3_aa: ASGSRGRVTGELF

v_call: TRBV6-1
clone_size: few
j_call: TRBJ2-3
cdr3_aa: ASSLSTGGRGTDTQY

v_call: TRBV3-1
clone_size: once
j_call: TRBJ2-2
cdr3_aa: ASSQDAGWSGELF

v_call: TRBV20-1
clone_size: many
j_call: TRBJ2-1
cdr3_aa: SARDSRSPYNEQF

v_call: TRBV5-1
clone_size: many
j_call: TRBJ1-1
cdr3_aa: ASSFSEVNTEAF

v_call: TRBV6-1
clone_size: many
j_call: TRBJ2-1
cdr3_aa: ASGDRLAGGGEQF

v_call: TRBV2
clone_size: many
j_call: TRBJ2-7
cdr3_aa: ASSRTTSGRASEQY

v_call: TRBV13
clone_size: many
j_call: TRBJ1-4
cdr3_aa: ASSLGGFGEKLF

v_call: TRBV6-1
clone_size: many
j_call: TRBJ1-1
cdr3_aa: ASSGMGAGAEAF

v_call: TRBV5-1
clone_size: many
j_call: TRBJ2-7
cdr3_aa: ASSLVPDTSYEQY

v_call: TRBV2
clone_size: NA
j_call: TRBJ2-3
cdr3_aa: ASSEAQGYTQY

v_call: TRBV18
clone_size: many
j_call: TRBJ2-1
cdr3_aa: ASSPNRKGNEQF

v_call: TRBV6-1
clone_size: many
j_call: TRBJ2-3
cdr3_aa: ASSDYGAFRPDTQY

v_call: TRBV11-3
clone_size: many
j_call: TRBJ1-1
cdr3_aa: ASSSNGNTEAF

v_call: TRBV5-6
clone_size: NA
j_call: TRBJ1-2
cdr3_aa: ASSLYTWWTGQGSGYT

v_call: TRBV2
clone_size: many
j_call: TRBJ2-2
cdr3_aa: ASSMRLAGGVTGELF

v_call: TRBV2
clone_size: many
j_call: TRBJ2-2
cdr3_aa: ASLYGQGRTGELF

v_call: TRBV27
clone_size: NA
j_call: TRBJ1-1
cdr3_aa: ASSSGDTEAF

v_call: TRBV6-1
clone_size: few
j_call: TRBJ1-6
cdr3_aa: ASSTGTRMYNSPLH

v_call: TRBV18
clone_size: NA
j_call: TRBJ1-1
cdr3_aa: ASSGYRLNTEAF

v_call: TRBV2
clone_size: many
j_call: TRBJ2-4
cdr3_aa: ASSASGPAKNIQY

v_call: TRBV9
clone_size: NA
j_call: TRBJ2-3
cdr3_aa: ASSLTGLAGTDTQY

v_call: TRBV27
clone_size: many
j_call: TRBJ1-5
cdr3_aa: ASADRWGNQPQH

v_call: TRBV27
clone_size: few
j_call: TRBJ2-6
cdr3_aa: ASSQSSGANVLT

v_call: TRBV18
clone_size: many
j_call: TRBJ2-3
cdr3_aa: ASSPSGQRADTQY

v_call: TRBV6-1
clone_size: few
j_call: TRBJ2-2
cdr3_aa: ANTPGQPNTGELF

v_call: TRBV28
clone_size: NA
j_call: TRBJ2-1
cdr3_aa: ASSRRVPRSYNEQF

v_call: TRBV6-1
clone_size: many
j_call: TRBJ2-2
cdr3_aa: ASTGLAGPGELF

v_call: TRBV5-1
clone_size: many
j_call: TRBJ2-1
cdr3_aa: ASSFRVIGGGNEQF

v_call: TRBV5-5
clone_size: once
j_call: TRBJ1-2
cdr3_aa: ASSQAGGEGYT

v_call: TRBV6-1
clone_size: many
j_call: TRBJ2-1
cdr3_aa: ASRAGLVQANEQF

v_call: TRBV2
clone_size: few
j_call: TRBJ1-2
cdr3_aa: ASTSSGGTPNYGYT

v_call: TRBV10-3
clone_size: few
j_call: TRBJ1-5
cdr3_aa: AISEIGAGKPQH

v_call: TRBV28
clone_size: once
j_call: TRBJ1-2
cdr3_aa: ASRGVGYGYT

v_call: TRBV6-1
clone_size: once
j_call: TRBJ1-1
cdr3_aa: ASTQDRVDQGNTEAF

v_call: TRBV9
clone_size: NA
j_call: TRBJ1-1
cdr3_aa: ASSGGLNTEAF

v_call: TRBV2
clone_size: many
j_call: TRBJ2-2
cdr3_aa: ASSGRGRGELF

v_call: TRBV6-1
clone_size: many
j_call: TRBJ2-1
cdr3_aa: ATRRDSLHEQF

v_call: TRBV6-1
clone_size: NA
j_call: TRBJ2-2
cdr3_aa: ASRRSRKNTGELF

v_call: TRBV28
clone_size: NA
j_call: TRBJ1-5
cdr3_aa: ASSPRGAGFNQPQH